This T cell receptor beta chain is drawn from a study of T cell clonotyping in hematopoietic cell transplantation. General study results and limits: Broader posttransplant TCR repertoire diversity was predicted by graft donor and pretransplant recipient Inverse Simpson Index values.

In its sample, this clone was seen a few times. The antigen is unknown. Produced via immunoSEQ multiplex PCR; TCRdb's table is partial and in-frame only. Of about 47,000 clones in the sample, roughly 80% were seen once. V was clipped by 3 bases and J by 6 bases, with 12 bases between them. The CDR3 spans 13 residues. Germline V CDR1 and CDR2: SQVTM, ANQGSEA. As for time point: recipient sample about 28 days before transplant, after cytoreduction. This clonotype originated in a man aged 55 to 70 with myelodysplastic syndrome. Some clones in this sample may be carry-over from other donors' samples. The chain combines TRBV29-1 with TRBJ2-1; D remains unclear. Sequencing used peripheral blood mononuclear cells, obtained before stem cell transplant. CDR3 loop: CSVEGSRINEQFF. CDR3 DNA sequence: TGCAGCGTTGAGGGCAGCCGGATCAATGAGCAGTTCTTC.